This is a list of T cell receptor beta chains from one sample in a study of blood T cell repertoires in COVID-19. Repertoires were generated with immunoSEQ multiplex PCR, while TCRdb's copy carries only in-frame clones and drops some. The table has 80,000 to 95,000 clones, roughly 80% seen once. The specimen was peripheral blood. These receptor sequences come from a man older than 75 with active or convalescent COVID-19. Each CDR3 is given with its conserved first and last residue. D genes are given only for firm matches. Clone size, where shown, is once, few, many, or a class for clones that have expanded.

cdr3_length	d_call	clone_size	v_call	j_call	cdr3_aa	cdr3_nt
13	.	.	TRBV3-1/TRBV3-2	TRBJ2-3	CASSPLGPDTQYF	TGTGCCAGCAGCCCTTTGGGCCCAGATACGCAGTATTTT
19	TRBD1	.	TRBV12-5	TRBJ1-2	CASGLVYRGLTVANYGYTF	TGTGCTAGTGGTTTGGTCTACAGGGGGCTTACGGTGGCTAACTATGGCTACACCTTC
15	.	.	TRBV2	TRBJ1-1	CASSEARGGSAEAFF	TGTGCCAGCAGTGAAGCGCGTGGGGGGAGCGCTGAAGCTTTCTTT
16	.	.	TRBV6-5	TRBJ1-6	CASSYQGTAYNSPLHF	TGTGCCAGCAGTTACCAGGGGACCGCTTATAATTCACCCCTCCACTTT
16	.	few	TRBV15	TRBJ1-4	CATSSTYTRHNEKLFF	TGTGCCACCAGCAGCACATATACTAGACATAATGAAAAACTGTTTTTT
15	.	.	TRBV7-9	TRBJ1-2	CASSLGSGANYGYTF	TGTGCCAGCAGCTTAGGGTCAGGCGCTAACTATGGCTACACCTTC
12	TRBD1	.	TRBV28	TRBJ1-5	CASSWGDRALDF	TGTGCCAGCAGTTGGGGGGACAGGGCGCTCGATTTT
13	TRBD1	.	TRBV6-2/TRBV6-3	TRBJ1-1	CASSWDSDTEAFF	TGTGCCAGCAGTTGGGACAGCGACACTGAAGCTTTCTTT
14	TRBD1	.	TRBV27	TRBJ1-1	CASRDRGLNTEAFF	TGTGCCAGCCGGGACAGGGGGTTGAACACTGAAGCTTTCTTT
11	.	.	TRBV10-3	TRBJ2-7	CAIRDSYEQYF	TGTGCCATCAGGGACAGTTACGAGCAGTACTTC
15	TRBD1	.	TRBV18	TRBJ1-2	CASSPRQGDYYGYTF	TGTGCCAGCTCACCACGACAGGGGGATTACTATGGCTACACCTTC
14	TRBD1	.	TRBV25-1	TRBJ1-4	CASSPGQGNEKLFF	TGTGCCAGCTCCCCTGGACAGGGAAATGAAAAACTGTTTTTT
15	TRBD2	.	TRBV5-1	TRBJ2-1	CASSSVAGTHNEQFF	TGCGCCAGCAGCTCTGTAGCGGGGACCCACAATGAGCAGTTCTTC
16	.	.	TRBV18	TRBJ1-5	CASSPSMGGTDQPQHF	TGTGCCAGCTCACCAAGCATGGGGGGTACCGATCAGCCCCAGCATTTT
15	.	.	TRBV3-1/TRBV3-2	TRBJ1-5	CASSQDGGTNQPQHF	TGTGCCAGCAGCCAAGATGGTGGCACAAATCAGCCCCAGCATTTT
12	.	.	TRBV19	TRBJ1-1	CASTGRVTEAFF	TGTGCCAGTACCGGCAGGGTAACTGAAGCTTTCTTT
16	TRBD2	.	TRBV28	TRBJ2-3	CASSPTRAGGTDTQYF	TGTGCCAGCAGTCCTACCAGAGCGGGGGGAACAGATACGCAGTATTTT
15	TRBD1	.	TRBV5-1	TRBJ2-7	CASSFPATGGYEQYF	TGCGCCAGCAGCTTTCCGGCGACAGGGGGCTACGAGCAGTACTTC
18	TRBD2	.	TRBV5-1	TRBJ2-7	CASSLIAGGFTTTGEQYF	TGCGCCAGCAGCTTGATAGCGGGGGGCTTCACCACCACGGGTGAGCAGTACTTC
15	.	.	TRBV7-2	TRBJ1-5	CASSLLTATNQPQHF	TGTGCCAGCAGCTTATTGACAGCGACAAATCAGCCCCAGCATTTT
15	.	.	TRBV7-9	TRBJ2-7	CASSLRQGSSYEQYF	TGTGCCAGCAGCTTAAGGCAGGGCAGCTCCTACGAGCAGTACTTC
14	TRBD1	few	TRBV7-2	TRBJ1-5	CASSSGQDNQPQHF	TGTGCCAGCAGCTCGGGACAGGACAATCAGCCCCAGCATTTT
15	TRBD1	.	TRBV5-8	TRBJ2-5	CASSQGTGGTETQYF	TGTGCCAGCAGCCAGGGGACAGGGGGAACGGAGACCCAGTACTTC
11	.	.	TRBV20-1	TRBJ1-3	CSGHSGNTIYF	TGCAGTGGACACTCTGGAAACACCATATATTTT
17	.	.	TRBV7-9	TRBJ2-7	CASSANLAGPFSYEQYF	TGTGCCAGCAGCGCAAACCTCGCGGGCCCTTTCTCCTACGAGCAGTACTTC
13	.	.	TRBV3-1/TRBV3-2	TRBJ2-7	CASSYTVINEQYF	TGTGCCAGCAGTTACACCGTAATTAACGAGCAGTACTTC
13	.	.	TRBV2	TRBJ2-5	CASSEQGLETQYF	TGTGCCAGCAGTGAACAGGGACTAGAGACCCAGTACTTC
15	TRBD2	.	TRBV18	TRBJ2-2	CASSPPAGETGELFF	TGTGCCAGCTCACCACCGGCGGGGGAGACCGGGGAGCTGTTTTTT
14	.	many	TRBV10-3	TRBJ1-2	CAISDPKGRYGYTF	TGTGCCATCAGTGATCCAAAGGGGAGGTATGGCTACACCTTC
16	.	once	TRBV5-6	TRBJ2-2	CASSPFTGANTGELFF	TGTGCCAGCAGTCCTTTTACGGGGGCGAACACCGGGGAGCTGTTTTTT
13	.	once	TRBV6-5	TRBJ1-1	CASSYSINTEAFF	TGTGCCAGCAGTTACTCTATCAACACTGAAGCTTTCTTT
15	TRBD1	.	TRBV10-3	TRBJ2-2	CAISADRPNTGELFF	TGTGCCATCAGTGCGGACAGGCCGAACACCGGGGAGCTGTTTTTT
14	TRBD2	.	TRBV7-8	TRBJ2-7	CASSPGGRGGEQYF	TGTGCCAGCAGCCCCGGGGGGAGGGGTGGGGAGCAGTACTTC
16	TRBD2	.	TRBV5-4	TRBJ2-3	CASRKASSGGADTQYF	TGTGCCAGCAGGAAGGCTTCTAGCGGGGGGGCGGATACGCAGTATTTT
16	TRBD1	few	TRBV15	TRBJ2-3	CATSFQLDRATDTQYF	TGTGCCACCAGTTTCCAGCTCGACAGGGCCACAGATACGCAGTATTTT
17	TRBD2	.	TRBV19	TRBJ2-1	CAIPRPTSGGDVNEQFF	TGTGCCATTCCGAGACCTACTAGCGGGGGGGACGTAAATGAGCAGTTCTTC
15	TRBD1	.	TRBV6-6	TRBJ2-2	CASSYTGGDTGELFF	TGTGCCAGCAGTTATACAGGGGGCGACACCGGGGAGCTGTTTTTT
15	.	.	TRBV7-2	TRBJ2-5	CASSLGGQRGETQYF	TGTGCCAGCAGCTTAGGCGGACAGAGGGGAGAGACCCAGTACTTC
15	TRBD1	.	TRBV27	TRBJ1-1	CASRDGQVMNTEAFF	TGTGCCAGCAGGGATGGACAGGTCATGAACACTGAAGCTTTCTTT
17	TRBD2	.	TRBV7-8	TRBJ2-2	CASRQGLAGLNTGELFF	TGTGCCAGCAGGCAAGGACTAGCGGGCTTGAACACCGGGGAGCTGTTTTTT
15	TRBD1	.	TRBV10-3	TRBJ1-2	CAIKPGQGANYGYTF	TGTGCCATCAAACCGGGACAGGGAGCTAACTATGGCTACACCTTC
14	.	.	TRBV6-5	TRBJ2-1	CASSYSRDLSEQFF	TGTGCCAGCAGTTACTCCAGGGATCTTAGTGAGCAGTTCTTC
12	.	.	TRBV5-1	TRBJ1-1	CASSLVGSQAFF	TGCGCCAGCAGCTTGGTTGGCTCTCAGGCTTTCTTT
15	.	.	TRBV27	TRBJ2-7	CASSLSLAVAYEQYF	TGTGCCAGCAGTTTATCCTTGGCCGTCGCCTACGAGCAGTACTTC
16	.	.	TRBV15	TRBJ1-2	CATSREPIPRESGYTF	TGTGCCACCAGCAGAGAGCCAATACCCAGGGAAAGTGGCTACACCTTC
12	.	once	TRBV7-8	TRBJ2-5	CASSLMRETQYF	TGTGCCAGCAGCTTAATGCGAGAGACCCAGTACTTC
16	TRBD1	once	TRBV5-8	TRBJ2-7	CASCGPYGTADYEQYF	TGTGCCAGCTGCGGCCCATACGGGACAGCAGACTACGAGCAGTACTTC
15	.	.	TRBV5-8	TRBJ2-5	CASSNGWAGQETQYF	TGTGCCAGCAGCAATGGTTGGGCTGGTCAAGAGACCCAGTACTTC
15	TRBD1	.	TRBV5-1	TRBJ1-6	CASSLAGQAYSPLHF	TGCGCCAGCAGCTTGGCGGGACAGGCCTATTCACCCCTCCACTTT
15	.	.	TRBV29-1	TRBJ2-7	CSVQGGGRSSYEQYF	TGCAGCGTTCAGGGGGGAGGCAGGAGCTCCTACGAGCAGTACTTC
16	.	.	TRBV7-9	TRBJ2-7	CASSAPRGLAAYEQYF	TGTGCCAGCAGCGCCCCCCGGGGACTCGCGGCCTACGAGCAGTACTTC
15	.	.	TRBV5-1	TRBJ2-7	CASSLGTASSYEQYF	TGCGCCAGCAGCTTGGGGACAGCGAGCTCCTACGAGCAGTACTTC
18	.	.	TRBV23-1	TRBJ1-6	CASSQGHGRFRRNSPLHF	TGCGCCAGCAGTCAAGGACATGGCCGCTTTCGTCGGAATTCACCCCTCCACTTT
15	TRBD1	once	TRBV11-3	TRBJ2-5	CASSSRGTGGETQYF	TGTGCCAGCAGCTCTCGAGGTACAGGGGGAGAGACCCAGTACTTC
15	TRBD1	once	TRBV4-1	TRBJ1-2	CASSQDDRVLYGYTF	TGCGCCAGCAGCCAAGATGACAGGGTCTTGTATGGCTACACCTTC
15	.	.	TRBV9	TRBJ1-3	CASSASQGSGNTIYF	TGTGCCAGCAGCGCCTCACAGGGCTCTGGAAACACCATATATTTT
14	.	.	TRBV19	TRBJ1-4	CASSINRYNEKLFF	TGTGCCAGTAGTATAAACAGGTATAATGAAAAACTGTTTTTT
17	.	.	TRBV5-5	TRBJ1-1	CASSSSFSGSRGTEAFF	TGTGCCAGCAGCTCCTCTTTCAGCGGGTCCCGGGGGACTGAAGCTTTCTTT
13	.	once	TRBV5-1	TRBJ2-1	CASSLPGYNEQFF	TGCGCCAGCAGCTTGCCCGGGTACAATGAGCAGTTCTTC
14	.	.	TRBV9	TRBJ1-2	CASSARTANYGYTF	TGTGCCAGCAGCGCCAGGACAGCTAACTATGGCTACACCTTC